Listed below are T cell receptor beta chains from one sample, sequenced in a study of shared clonotypes between healthy human individuals. Sequencing was performed with immunoSEQ multiplex PCR; in TCRdb, only in-frame clones are kept and a portion is missing. Here the sample spans some 2,000,000 clones, more than 90% being singletons. Material: naive CD4+ T cells sorted from blood. The source of these receptors is a man between 18 and 35 years old in good health. Each CDR3 is given with its conserved first and last residue. D genes are given only for firm matches. Only some rows state a clone size, as once, few, many or a class for expanded clones.

D gene,clone size,V gene,J gene,CDR3 DNA,CDR3 protein
TRBD1,.,TRBV30,TRBJ2-2,TGTGCCTGGGGACAGGGCCCCGGGGAGCTGTTTTTT,CAWGQGPGELFF
.,.,TRBV25-1,TRBJ1-1,TGTGCCAGCAGTCCGCAATCGGTACCTGAAGCTTTCTTT,CASSPQSVPEAFF
.,.,TRBV2,TRBJ1-2,TGTGCCAGCAGTGGAGGTTCGCGCGGCTACACCTTC,CASSGGSRGYTF
TRBD1,once,TRBV7-9,TRBJ1-4,TGTGCCAGCAGCACCCGGGCAGGGGGCTTAGGAGAAAAACTGTTTTTT,CASSTRAGGLGEKLFF
.,.,TRBV5-1,TRBJ2-3,TGCGCCAGCAGCATTGGGGGGCGGGAGTACACAGATACGCAGTATTTT,CASSIGGREYTDTQYF
TRBD1,.,TRBV18,TRBJ2-1,TGTGCCAGCTCACGTGAAGGGGGCGGTGAGCAGTTCTTC,CASSREGGGEQFF
.,.,TRBV11-2,TRBJ1-3,TGTGCCAGCAGTTTGGGTAACACCATATATTTT,CASSLGNTIYF
.,.,TRBV19,TRBJ2-3,TGTGCCAGTAGTATAGGCTGGGCTCTGGCGGCAGATACGCAGTATTTT,CASSIGWALAADTQYF
.,.,TRBV19,TRBJ2-5,TGTGCCAGTAGTCCTGGACGGTACCAAGAGACCCAGTACTTC,CASSPGRYQETQYF
.,.,TRBV27,TRBJ2-5,TGTGCCAGCAGTTTATTCGGCCGGGGGGAGACCCAGTACTTC,CASSLFGRGETQYF
.,.,TRBV10-3,TRBJ2-1,TGTGCCATCAGTGGCGGGGACAGAACCATCAATGAGCAGTTCTTC,CAISGGDRTINEQFF
TRBD2,.,TRBV5-4,TRBJ2-1,TGTGCCAGCAGCTCCCGGGGGATAGCGGGGGGTAATGAGCAGTTCTTC,CASSSRGIAGGNEQFF
TRBD2,.,TRBV15,TRBJ2-3,TGTGCCACCAGCAGAGATGGGACTAGCGGGGCCACAGATACGCAGTATTTT,CATSRDGTSGATDTQYF